This is a list of T cell receptor beta chains from one sample in a study of identical twins. From the 5' RACE reads, TCRdb called clonotypes with MiXCR, one entry per CDR3 protein. The table lists about 530,000 distinct CDR3 sequences, 20% to 25% of them singletons. This same sample was also taken into another study, of yellow fever vaccine responses in identical twins.

Specimen: CD4+ T cells sorted from blood. The receptor set was obtained from a young woman in good health. Both conserved end residues are part of each CDR3. A D gene is named only where the DNA matches it firmly. Only part of the rows carry a size: once, few, many, or a class if the clone is expanded.

j_call: TRBJ2-7; cdr3_length: 14; clone_size: many; v_call: TRBV5-5; d_call: .; cdr3_nt: TGTGCCAGCAGCAGGGGGGACCGCTCCTACGAGCAGTACTTC; cdr3_aa: CASSRGDRSYEQYF
j_call: TRBJ1-2; cdr3_length: 15; clone_size: few; v_call: TRBV5-1; d_call: .; cdr3_nt: TGCGCCAGCAGCCTTAACACCGTAGCTAACTATGGCTACACCTTC; cdr3_aa: CASSLNTVANYGYTF
j_call: TRBJ2-1; cdr3_length: 15; clone_size: .; v_call: TRBV11-3; d_call: .; cdr3_nt: TGTGCCAGCAGCATGCGACAGAGTCCCTACAATGAGCAGTTCTTC; cdr3_aa: CASSMRQSPYNEQFF
j_call: TRBJ2-1; cdr3_length: 14; clone_size: .; v_call: TRBV27; d_call: .; cdr3_nt: TGTGCCAGCACTTCGGCCCAGGGGTACAATGAGCAGTTCTTC; cdr3_aa: CASTSAQGYNEQFF
j_call: TRBJ1-5; cdr3_length: 15; clone_size: few; v_call: TRBV7-9; d_call: TRBD1; cdr3_nt: TGTGCCAGCAGCTTAGGGGACAGCCCCAATCAGCCCCAGCATTTT; cdr3_aa: CASSLGDSPNQPQHF
j_call: TRBJ2-7; cdr3_length: 15; clone_size: .; v_call: TRBV3-1; d_call: TRBD2; cdr3_nt: TGTGCCAGCAGCCAAGATCGGGCTAGCGGGAGAATACAGTACTTC; cdr3_aa: CASSQDRASGRIQYF
j_call: TRBJ2-2; cdr3_length: 17; clone_size: .; v_call: TRBV3-1; d_call: .; cdr3_nt: TGTGCCAGCAGCCAAGGCTTAGTGCCAGCGAACACCGGGGAGCTGTTTTTT; cdr3_aa: CASSQGLVPANTGELFF
j_call: TRBJ2-2; cdr3_length: 12; clone_size: .; v_call: TRBV7-9; d_call: .; cdr3_nt: TGTGCCAGTACAGGGTTCACCGGGGAGCTGTTTTTT; cdr3_aa: CASTGFTGELFF
j_call: TRBJ2-3; cdr3_length: 14; clone_size: few; v_call: TRBV6-1; d_call: .; cdr3_nt: TGTGCCAGCAAATCGGAGCCTAGCACAGATACGCAGTATTTT; cdr3_aa: CASKSEPSTDTQYF
j_call: TRBJ1-1; cdr3_length: 14; clone_size: few; v_call: TRBV7-9; d_call: .; cdr3_nt: TGTGCCAGCACCCTACCCGGGAGAACAACTGAAGCTTTCTTT; cdr3_aa: CASTLPGRTTEAFF
j_call: TRBJ1-1; cdr3_length: 17; clone_size: .; v_call: TRBV6-5; d_call: .; cdr3_nt: TGTGCCAGCAGTTTTGTACAGGGTGGGGGTATGAACACTGAAGCTTTCTTT; cdr3_aa: CASSFVQGGGMNTEAFF
j_call: TRBJ2-1; cdr3_length: 18; clone_size: once; v_call: TRBV7-4; d_call: TRBD2; cdr3_nt: TGTGCCAGCAGCCAGCAGCGCCGGACTAGCGGGAGGGGTAATGAGCAGTTCTTC; cdr3_aa: CASSQQRRTSGRGNEQFF
j_call: TRBJ2-3; cdr3_length: 14; clone_size: once; v_call: TRBV5-1; d_call: TRBD1; cdr3_nt: TGCGCCAGTTCGACAGGGAAAGGTACAGATACGCAGTATTTT; cdr3_aa: CASSTGKGTDTQYF
j_call: TRBJ2-7; cdr3_length: 11; clone_size: few; v_call: TRBV12-3/TRBV12-4; d_call: TRBD1; cdr3_nt: TGTGCCAGCAGGACAGGGTTCGAGCAGTACTTC; cdr3_aa: CASRTGFEQYF
j_call: TRBJ2-1; cdr3_length: 15; clone_size: few; v_call: TRBV28; d_call: TRBD2; cdr3_nt: TGTGCCAGCCAACCCCCGGCTAGCGGTTCCAATGAGCAGTTCTTC; cdr3_aa: CASQPPASGSNEQFF
j_call: TRBJ2-5; cdr3_length: 16; clone_size: few; v_call: TRBV11-1; d_call: TRBD1; cdr3_nt: TGTGCCAGCAGCCTCCGAATGGGACAGAACCAAGAGACCCAGTACTTC; cdr3_aa: CASSLRMGQNQETQYF
j_call: TRBJ2-1; cdr3_length: 15; clone_size: once; v_call: TRBV5-1; d_call: TRBD2; cdr3_nt: TGCGCCAGCAGCTTGGGGCTAGCGGCCCACAATGAGCAGTTCTTC; cdr3_aa: CASSLGLAAHNEQFF
j_call: TRBJ2-5; cdr3_length: 14; clone_size: many; v_call: TRBV3-1; d_call: TRBD1; cdr3_nt: TGTGCCAGCAGTCGTGACAGGGTACAAGAGACCCAGTACTTC; cdr3_aa: CASSRDRVQETQYF
j_call: TRBJ2-5; cdr3_length: 15; clone_size: few; v_call: TRBV12-3/TRBV12-4; d_call: .; cdr3_nt: TGTGCCAGCAGTCTACGCTATGGAGCTAAGGAGACCCAGTACTTC; cdr3_aa: CASSLRYGAKETQYF
j_call: TRBJ1-5; cdr3_length: 14; clone_size: few; v_call: TRBV5-6; d_call: .; cdr3_nt: TGTGCCAGCAGCTTGGGACAGATCAATCAGCCCCAGCATTTT; cdr3_aa: CASSLGQINQPQHF
j_call: TRBJ2-7; cdr3_length: 14; clone_size: .; v_call: TRBV11-3; d_call: .; cdr3_nt: TGTGCCAGCAGCTTAGTGGACGGGAGCTACGAGCAGTACTTC; cdr3_aa: CASSLVDGSYEQYF
j_call: TRBJ2-3; cdr3_length: 16; clone_size: .; v_call: TRBV12-3/TRBV12-4; d_call: .; cdr3_nt: TGTGCCACCTCTCGAGGAGGGGCCAGGTACACAGATACGCAGTATTTT; cdr3_aa: CATSRGGARYTDTQYF
j_call: TRBJ1-1; cdr3_length: 15; clone_size: .; v_call: TRBV20-1; d_call: .; cdr3_nt: TGCAGTGCTAGAGATTACAGGGACACGAACACTGAAGCTTTCTTT; cdr3_aa: CSARDYRDTNTEAFF
j_call: TRBJ2-7; cdr3_length: 14; clone_size: few; v_call: TRBV3-1; d_call: .; cdr3_nt: TGTGCCAGCAGCCAGGACCCTTACAACTACGAGCAGTACTTC; cdr3_aa: CASSQDPYNYEQYF
j_call: TRBJ2-3; cdr3_length: 21; clone_size: .; v_call: TRBV11-2; d_call: .; cdr3_nt: TGTGCCAGCACCCACACGAGGCGGGGCGGGATAAAACACACTAGCACAGATACGCAGTATTTT; cdr3_aa: CASTHTRRGGIKHTSTDTQYF
j_call: TRBJ1-2; cdr3_length: 12; clone_size: many; v_call: TRBV5-1; d_call: TRBD1; cdr3_nt: TGCGCCAGCAGCGGACAGGGGGACGGCTACACCTTC; cdr3_aa: CASSGQGDGYTF
j_call: TRBJ1-1; cdr3_length: 13; clone_size: few; v_call: TRBV7-3; d_call: .; cdr3_nt: TGTGCCAGCAGCTTAAAGGATAGGACTGAAGCTTTCTTT; cdr3_aa: CASSLKDRTEAFF
j_call: TRBJ2-1; cdr3_length: 14; clone_size: .; v_call: TRBV28; d_call: TRBD1; cdr3_nt: TGTGCCAGCAGACAAGGACAGGGTTACAATGAGCAGTTCTTC; cdr3_aa: CASRQGQGYNEQFF
j_call: TRBJ2-2; cdr3_length: 16; clone_size: .; v_call: TRBV24-1; d_call: .; cdr3_nt: TGTGCCACCAGTGACCCCGCCAGCGGGAACACCGGGGAGCTGTTTTTT; cdr3_aa: CATSDPASGNTGELFF
j_call: TRBJ2-5; cdr3_length: 15; clone_size: few; v_call: TRBV12-3/TRBV12-4; d_call: TRBD1; cdr3_nt: TGTGCCAGCAGTCCCGGGACAGGAGGGGAAGAGACCCAGTACTTC; cdr3_aa: CASSPGTGGEETQYF
j_call: TRBJ2-1; cdr3_length: 13; clone_size: .; v_call: TRBV5-1; d_call: .; cdr3_nt: TGCGCCAGCAGCTTGACACAGTTGGATGAGCAGTTCTTC; cdr3_aa: CASSLTQLDEQFF
j_call: TRBJ2-1; cdr3_length: 18; clone_size: .; v_call: TRBV3-1; d_call: TRBD2; cdr3_nt: TGTGCCAGCAGCCCAGTGGGGCCTGGGGCTAGCGGGAGCAATGAGCAGTTCTTC; cdr3_aa: CASSPVGPGASGSNEQFF
j_call: TRBJ1-2; cdr3_length: 15; clone_size: .; v_call: TRBV10-3; d_call: .; cdr3_nt: TGTGCCATCAGTGATCGGGGATGGTTTCGGGTAGGCTACACCTTC; cdr3_aa: CAISDRGWFRVGYTF
j_call: TRBJ2-5; cdr3_length: 15; clone_size: .; v_call: TRBV10-2; d_call: TRBD2; cdr3_nt: TGCGCCAGCAGTGGTGTAGCGGGAGGGCCGTCGACCCAGTACTTC; cdr3_aa: CASSGVAGGPSTQYF
j_call: TRBJ2-7; cdr3_length: 12; clone_size: .; v_call: TRBV7-2; d_call: .; cdr3_nt: TGTGCCAGCGCGGGGAGTAACTTCGAGCAGTACTTC; cdr3_aa: CASAGSNFEQYF
j_call: TRBJ2-2; cdr3_length: 14; clone_size: .; v_call: TRBV29-1; d_call: .; cdr3_nt: TGCAGCGTTGGTACAGGGTTGAACACCGGGGAGCTGTTTTTT; cdr3_aa: CSVGTGLNTGELFF
j_call: TRBJ2-2; cdr3_length: 14; clone_size: few; v_call: TRBV6-5; d_call: .; cdr3_nt: TGTGCCAGCAGTTACACGACTAGTACCGGGGAGCTGTTTTTT; cdr3_aa: CASSYTTSTGELFF
j_call: TRBJ2-1; cdr3_length: 14; clone_size: .; v_call: TRBV29-1; d_call: .; cdr3_nt: TGCAGCGTTGTTGTCTCGCTCACATACAATGAGCAGTTCTTC; cdr3_aa: CSVVVSLTYNEQFF
j_call: TRBJ1-1; cdr3_length: 15; clone_size: few; v_call: TRBV7-6; d_call: TRBD1; cdr3_nt: TGTGCCAGCAGCCTCAGGACAGGGCAGAACACTGAAGCTTTCTTT; cdr3_aa: CASSLRTGQNTEAFF
j_call: TRBJ1-2; cdr3_length: 12; clone_size: .; v_call: TRBV15; d_call: .; cdr3_nt: TGTGCCACCAGCAGAGATCTGGTTGGCTACACCTTC; cdr3_aa: CATSRDLVGYTF
j_call: TRBJ2-2; cdr3_length: 15; clone_size: few; v_call: TRBV3-1; d_call: TRBD2; cdr3_nt: TGTGCCAGCAGCCTGGGACTAAGCTACAACGGGGAGCTGTTTTTT; cdr3_aa: CASSLGLSYNGELFF
j_call: TRBJ1-5; cdr3_length: 14; clone_size: many; v_call: TRBV12-3/TRBV12-4; d_call: .; cdr3_nt: TGTGCCAGCAGTTTAACAGTTGCGGCTCAGCCCCAGCATTTT; cdr3_aa: CASSLTVAAQPQHF
j_call: TRBJ2-4; cdr3_length: 16; clone_size: .; v_call: TRBV13; d_call: .; cdr3_nt: TGTGCCAGCAGCTCCGCGGGACAGAAGGTGGGAAACATTCAGTACTTC; cdr3_aa: CASSSAGQKVGNIQYF
j_call: TRBJ2-4; cdr3_length: 19; clone_size: .; v_call: TRBV11-2; d_call: TRBD1; cdr3_nt: TGTGCCAGCAGCTTCCTGGGGACAGGGGCAGAACTAGCCAAAAACATTCAGTACTTC; cdr3_aa: CASSFLGTGAELAKNIQYF
j_call: TRBJ2-3; cdr3_length: 15; clone_size: few; v_call: TRBV10-2; d_call: TRBD2; cdr3_nt: TGCGCCAGCAGTGAATCGCGCGGGAGGGCCTCTACGCAGTATTTT; cdr3_aa: CASSESRGRASTQYF
j_call: TRBJ2-3; cdr3_length: 10; clone_size: many; v_call: TRBV20-1; d_call: .; cdr3_nt: TGCAGTGCTAGGGAGGATACGCAGTATTTT; cdr3_aa: CSAREDTQYF
j_call: TRBJ2-2; cdr3_length: 16; clone_size: .; v_call: TRBV4-1; d_call: TRBD1; cdr3_nt: TGCGCCAGCAGCTTAGGACAGGGGCTCCTCGACGGGGAGCTGTTTTTT; cdr3_aa: CASSLGQGLLDGELFF
j_call: TRBJ2-2; cdr3_length: 14; clone_size: .; v_call: TRBV7-9; d_call: .; cdr3_nt: TGTGCCAGCAGCTCCCGACAGTTCACCGGGGAGCTGTTTTTT; cdr3_aa: CASSSRQFTGELFF
j_call: TRBJ2-3; cdr3_length: 14; clone_size: few; v_call: TRBV10-1; d_call: .; cdr3_nt: TGCGCCAGCAGTCGGGGGGCTACCACAGATACGCAGTATTTT; cdr3_aa: CASSRGATTDTQYF
j_call: TRBJ2-5; cdr3_length: 19; clone_size: many; v_call: TRBV7-8; d_call: .; cdr3_nt: TGTGCCAGCAGCTTAGGGGGATTCTCCCAGGCCCGGGCAACAGAGACCCAGTACTTC; cdr3_aa: CASSLGGFSQARATETQYF
j_call: TRBJ2-7; cdr3_length: 14; clone_size: .; v_call: TRBV5-1; d_call: .; cdr3_nt: TGCGCCAGCAGCGGGACCGGGGCCAACTACGAGCAGTACTTC; cdr3_aa: CASSGTGANYEQYF
j_call: TRBJ1-5; cdr3_length: 20; clone_size: few; v_call: TRBV12-3/TRBV12-4; d_call: TRBD1; cdr3_nt: TGTGCCAGCAGTGCCTACTGGGACAGGGGTAGAGGACATAGCAATCAGCCCCAGCATTTT; cdr3_aa: CASSAYWDRGRGHSNQPQHF
j_call: TRBJ2-3; cdr3_length: 12; clone_size: .; v_call: TRBV9; d_call: .; cdr3_nt: TGTGCCAGCAGCGTAGATGGGGGTACGCAGTATTTT; cdr3_aa: CASSVDGGTQYF
j_call: TRBJ2-3; cdr3_length: 17; clone_size: .; v_call: TRBV11-2; d_call: .; cdr3_nt: TGTGCCAGCAGCTTAGTAGGAGGGAGTGGTAACACAGATACGCAGTATTTT; cdr3_aa: CASSLVGGSGNTDTQYF
j_call: TRBJ2-3; cdr3_length: 16; clone_size: few; v_call: TRBV5-4; d_call: .; cdr3_nt: TGTGCCAGCAGCATAGGTGGGCCCGCTAGCACAGATACGCAGTATTTT; cdr3_aa: CASSIGGPASTDTQYF
j_call: TRBJ2-1; cdr3_length: 14; clone_size: few; v_call: TRBV25-1; d_call: TRBD1; cdr3_nt: TGTGCCAGCACCGGGACAGGGATGTCCAATGAGCAGTTCTTC; cdr3_aa: CASTGTGMSNEQFF
j_call: TRBJ1-4; cdr3_length: 15; clone_size: .; v_call: TRBV6-2/TRBV6-3; d_call: TRBD1; cdr3_nt: TGTGCCAGCAGTTACTCGACAGGGCAGAATGAAAAACTGTTTTTT; cdr3_aa: CASSYSTGQNEKLFF
j_call: TRBJ2-7; cdr3_length: 16; clone_size: .; v_call: TRBV27; d_call: TRBD2; cdr3_nt: TGTGCCAGCAGTTTCGGGGGAGCGGGAGCCTACTACGAGCAGTACTTC; cdr3_aa: CASSFGGAGAYYEQYF
j_call: TRBJ2-1; cdr3_length: 17; clone_size: .; v_call: TRBV7-7; d_call: .; cdr3_nt: TGTGCCAGCAGCTTGACAACGGGACACAGCTCCTACAATGAGCAGTTCTTC; cdr3_aa: CASSLTTGHSSYNEQFF